Sequencing of this TCR beta chain was carried out in a study of blood T cell repertoires in COVID-19. Study details: Sources were T cells, B-cell-depleted T cells, or PBMCs; the material itself was cDNA or gDNA.

Per germline, CDR1 MDHEN and CDR2 SYDVKM. The ends were cut back, 4 bases at V and 8 bases at J, with 20 bases in the middle. This CDR3 has 15 residues. The protocol was immunoSEQ multiplex PCR, while the TCRdb copy is restricted to in-frame clones and leaves out a portion. The sample contains 35,000 to 45,000 clones, approximately 86% of which appear only once. The source is a man aged 60 to 75 with acute or convalescent COVID-19. What was sequenced was peripheral blood. V and J are TRBV28 and TRBJ1-2; D call uncertain. CDR3 loop: CASSYPWESVLGYTF. DNA for the CDR3: TGTGCCAGCAGTTACCCTTGGGAGAGCGTTTTGGGCTACACCTTC.